This TCR beta chain derives from a study of T cell changes during pregnancy in multiple sclerosis (dated by TCRdb to 2018 to 2020). Notes on the research overall: The study examined how the T cell repertoire changed over the course of pregnancy in women with multiple sclerosis.

From its cysteine to its phenylalanine, the CDR3 spans 16 amino acids. Just CDR3 DNA is preserved here, 48 bases in frame from base 1. CDR1 and CDR2 are read off the germline V gene (reference sequence) as LNHDA and SQIVND. From V the trimming removes 3 bases and from J it removes 6 bases, while the gene matches leave 8 bases of the junction unaccounted for. Comment on this clone: Its target antigen remains unknown. It has no much larger one-base neighbor in the sample; base qualities were not kept.

Library prep was done by the immunoSEQ multiplex PCR assay. Here the immuneACCESS table is served through TCRdb, limited to in-frame sequences with V and J called. Missing clones are a known gap in these copies; in checked studies unresolved V genes cover under half, and the rest lacks a known reason. The sample contains about 33,000 clones, about 91% of them found a single time. The ten largest clones add up to approximately 2.6% of the sample. The chain is assembled from TRBV19 and TRBJ2-2; the central 9 bases match TRBD1. The input for sequencing was CD4+ T cells from peripheral blood mononuclear cells, taken in the third trimester of pregnancy. The clonotype originates from a female donor in good health, enrolled as a control in a pregnancy study. The CDR3 reads as follows: CASSMGQGDVAGELFF. The bases are TGTGCCAGTAGTATGGGACAGGGAGACGTGGCCGGGGAGCTGTTTTTT.